The next 24 T cell receptor beta chains were all read from a single sample in a study of blood T cell repertoires in COVID-19. The method was immunoSEQ multiplex PCR; TCRdb's version includes in-frame clones alone and lacks a portion of them. The sample holds under 200,000 clones, roughly 86% seen once. Sequencing input: peripheral blood. These receptors all stem from a man aged 50 to 59 with active or convalescent COVID-19.

The rearrangement links TRBV6-5 to TRBJ2-3, with TRBD1 as a possible D gene (6 bases). Germline CDR1 is MNHEY and CDR2 is SVGAGI. The CDR3 extends over 14 amino acids. Deletions cut 8 bases from V and 6 bases from J, with 18 bases between. For the CDR3, the DNA is TGTGCCAGCCAAAGACAGGTGGTTGTGGATACGCAGTATTTT. Amino acids: CASQRQVVVDTQYF.

The genes are TRBV3-1 (or the pseudogene TRBV3-2) and TRBJ2-1; D not resolved. Germline V gene data show CDR1 as LGHDT and CDR2 as YNNKEL (reference sequence). This CDR3 contains 15 residues. V lost 6 bases and J lost 4, with 16 bases in between. The CDR3 DNA reads as TGTGCCAGCAGTCCAGGCCGAAATACTTACAATGAGCAGTTCTTC. Residues: CASSPGRNTYNEQFF.

V is TRBV18 and J is TRBJ2-2, with D possibly being TRBD1 (6 bases). Germline-derived CDR1 and CDR2 are KGHSH and LQKENI. The CDR3 contains 14 residues. Trimming stripped 3 bases from V and 4 bases from J, with 9 bases between. CDR3 sequence: CASSPGQTTGELFF. The CDR3 DNA reads TGTGCCAGCTCACCCGGACAGACCACCGGGGAGCTGTTTTTT.

The chain uses TRBV6-2 or TRBV6-3 and TRBJ1-6, with D tentatively TRBD1 (6 bases). CDR1 MNHEY and CDR2 SVGEGT come from the germline V gene. This CDR3 region has 15 residues. The V end was cut by 5 bases, the J end by 8 bases, with 16 bases between. CDR3 loop: CASSPLPPGDSPLHF. The CDR3 DNA follows: TGTGCCAGCAGTCCCCTCCCACCAGGGGATTCACCCCTCCACTTT.

This chain uses TRBV6-1 with TRBJ2-7, with D possibly TRBD2 on 6 matching bases. Per the germline V gene, CDR1 is MNHNS and CDR2 is SASEGT. V lost 5 bases and J lost 2, with 10 bases in between. This CDR3 has 13 residues. Here the CDR3 reads CASSSRGPYEQYF. CDR3 nucleotides: TGTGCCAGCAGTTCGCGGGGACCCTACGAGCAGTACTTC.

This chain uses TRBV24-1 with TRBJ2-7; 7 bases map to TRBD1. The CDR3 covers 13 residues. Unmatched junction bases numbered 7, after V lost 5 bases and J lost 7 bases. Germline CDR1 reads KGHDR; CDR2 reads SFDVKD. The CDR3 DNA reads TGTGCCACCAGTGCTGACAGGGTCTGGGAGCAGTACTTC. Residues: CATSADRVWEQYF.

V usage is TRBV6-5 and J usage is TRBJ1-1; TRBD1 matches 7 bases. The length of the CDR3 is 14 residues. The germline gives CDR1 MNHEY, CDR2 SVGAGI. V was pared by 5 bases and J by 7 bases, with 10 bases of the junction left unmatched. The CDR3 DNA follows: TGTGCCAGCAGTCGCGACAGGGCAACTTTTGAAGCTTTCTTT. Amino acids: CASSRDRATFEAFF.

The rearrangement joins TRBV13 to TRBJ1-6; D is unresolved. The CDR3 sequence is 14 residues long. With 5 bases removed from V and 8 bases from J, the gap between germline ends came to 13 bases. Germline assignment: CDR1 PRHDT and CDR2 FYEKMQ (reference sequence). The CDR3 loop is CASSGALGDSPLHF. CDR3 DNA sequence: TGTGCCAGCAGCGGAGCACTCGGGGATTCACCCCTCCACTTT.

The chain joins TRBV12-5 to TRBJ1-2, with TRBD1 identical over 10 bases. Germline loops: CDR1 LGHNT, CDR2 FRNRAP. Losses at the gene ends were 5 bases for V and 4 bases for J; bases not matched to a gene: 7. The CDR3 spans 15 residues. CDR3 region: CASGIGTGESYGYTF. For the CDR3, the DNA is TGTGCTAGTGGTATCGGGACAGGGGAAAGCTATGGCTACACCTTC.

The chain links TRBV29-1 to TRBJ2-2; a weak D match, TRBD1 (5 bases). CDR3 length: 13 amino acids. Germline loops: CDR1 SQVTM, CDR2 ANQGSEA. The ends were cut back, 5 bases at V and 6 bases at J, with 13 bases in the middle. The CDR3 sequence is CSVLPDRAGELFF. The CDR3 coding sequence is TGCAGCGTTCTCCCCGACAGAGCCGGGGAGCTGTTTTTT.

This chain connects TRBV9 to TRBJ1-1; 9 bases map to TRBD1. Germline V gives CDR1 SGDLS, CDR2 YYNGEE. This CDR3 is 15 amino acids long. V lost 2 bases and J lost 3; bases outside the gene matches: 5. CDR3: CASSVTGDRDTEAFF. Here the CDR3 DNA reads TGTGCCAGCAGCGTCACAGGGGACAGGGACACTGAAGCTTTCTTT.

V is TRBV3-1 (or the pseudogene TRBV3-2) and J is TRBJ2-7; TRBD1 might be the D (6 bases). V dropped 1 base and J dropped 3 bases, with 13 bases sitting between them. The CDR3 is 15 residues long. Germline CDR1 reads LGHDT; CDR2 reads YNNKEL (reference sequence). As DNA, the CDR3 is TGTGCCAGCAGCCAAGTTTTGGGGGCGGGCTACGAGCAGTACTTC. Its translation is CASSQVLGAGYEQYF.

CDR3 DNA: TGTGCCAGCTCACTGGCTAGCGGGGGTTACAATGAGCAGTTCTTC. This gives the protein CASSLASGGYNEQFF. The chain is built from TRBV18 and TRBJ2-1, with 10 bases lining up with TRBD2. The CDR3 runs to 15 residues. Germline CDR1 is KGHSH and CDR2 is LQKENI. The junction had 4 bases not matched to a gene; V was cut back by 4 bases and J by 4 bases.

This chain joins TRBV28 and TRBJ1-5, with 8 nucleotides matching TRBD1. The CDR3 runs to 17 residues. V was clipped by 4 bases and J by 1 base; unmatched bases: 9. Germline V gene data show CDR1 as MDHEN and CDR2 as SYDVKM. The CDR3, as DNA: TGTGCCAGCAGTTGGCAGCCGACAGGGGTCAGCAATCAGCCCCAGCATTTT. Translated: CASSWQPTGVSNQPQHF.

V gene TRBV27 combines with J gene TRBJ2-1; 9 bases are a match to TRBD1. Germline CDR1 and CDR2: MNHEY and SMNVEV (reference sequence). V dropped 5 bases and J dropped 1; count of bases not matched to a gene: 3. CDR3 length: 15 residues. CDR3 sequence reads: CASSPGQGSYNEQFF. CDR3 coding DNA: TGTGCCAGCAGTCCCGGACAGGGGTCCTACAATGAGCAGTTCTTC.

V gene TRBV6-5 combines with J gene TRBJ1-1; D ambiguous. V gave up 8 bases and J gave up 3 bases, with 13 bases separating them. Per the germline V gene, CDR1 is MNHEY and CDR2 is SVGAGI. The length of the CDR3 is 13 residues. CDR3 DNA sequence: TGTGCCAGCTCGCCCAGTCCCTACACTGAAGCTTTCTTT. This codes for CASSPSPYTEAFF.

The rearrangement uses TRBV15 and TRBJ2-7; the D gene is possibly TRBD1 (5 bases). This CDR3 is 15 amino acids long. Germline V gene sequence: CDR1 LNHNV, CDR2 YYDKDF (reference sequence). Trimming removed 0 bases at V and 1 base at J, with 10 bases between. The CDR3, as DNA: TGTGCCACCAGCAGAGATGGGGCACGGTCCTACGAGCAGTACTTC. Translated, it gives CATSRDGARSYEQYF.

The gene calls are TRBV15 and TRBJ2-5; D is unclear. CDR1 is LNHNV and CDR2 is YYDKDF in the germline V gene (reference sequence). The CDR3 contains 15 residues. Between the trimmed V and J ends, which lost 0 bases and 1 base, there was a span of 9 bases. This chain's CDR3 is CATSRDRLLQETQYF. The CDR3 DNA reads as TGTGCCACCAGCAGAGACAGACTCCTCCAAGAGACCCAGTACTTC.

The V gene is TRBV7-2, the J gene TRBJ2-7; D remains unclear. Per the germline V gene, CDR1 is SGHTA and CDR2 is FQGNSA. CDR3 length: 13 amino acids. Trimming pared 4 bases from V and 3 bases from J, leaving 10 bases between. As DNA, the CDR3 is TGTGCCAGCAGCTCACATGACAACTACGAGCAGTACTTC. Protein product: CASSSHDNYEQYF. Variable domain in full (rest from reference TRBV7-2 and TRBJ2-7): GAGVSQSPSNKVTEKGKDVELRCDPISGHTALYWYRQSLGQGLEFLIYFQGNSAPDKSGLPSDRFSAERTGGSVSTLTIQRTQQEDSAVYLCASSSHDNYEQYFGPGTRLTVT.

The chain combines TRBV5-1 with TRBJ2-2; 7 bases agree with TRBD1. There are 14 residues in the CDR3. Germline-derived CDR1 and CDR2 are SGHRS and YFSETQ. V gave up 5 bases and J gave up 0 bases; unmatched junction bases: 1. CDR3 loop: CASRGTANTGELFF. Here the CDR3 DNA reads TGCGCCAGCAGGGGGACAGCGAACACCGGGGAGCTGTTTTTT.

This chain's CDR3 is CASSTAGLLYEQYF. The CDR3, as DNA: TGTGCCAGTAGTACGGCGGGACTACTCTACGAGCAGTACTTC. V is TRBV19 and J is TRBJ2-7; 7 nucleotides line up with TRBD2. Germline V gene sequence: CDR1 LNHDA, CDR2 SQIVND (reference sequence). Trimming took 4 bases from V and 3 from J; bases not matched to a gene: 6. This CDR3 has 14 amino acids.

The V call is TRBV9, the J call TRBJ1-4; no clear D gene. Germline assignment: CDR1 SGDLS and CDR2 YYNGEE. The V end lost 7 bases, the J end lost 7 bases, and 20 bases lay between the germline ends. CDR3 size: 15 residues. CDR3 loop: CASSSSTLGSEKLFF. The CDR3 DNA sequence: TGTGCCAGCTCGTCCTCAACTCTCGGGAGTGAAAAACTGTTTTTT.

The chain combines TRBV18 with TRBJ2-5; 14 bases fit TRBD2. Unmatched junction bases numbered 9, after V lost 4 bases and J lost 2 bases. The CDR3 is made up of 18 amino acids. Germline-derived CDR1 and CDR2 are KGHSH and LQKENI. CDR3 amino acids: CASSLLRLAGGRQETQYF. CDR3 coding DNA: TGTGCCAGCTCACTCCTCCGACTAGCGGGGGGGCGTCAAGAGACCCAGTACTTC.

This sequence joins TRBV14 and TRBJ2-7; D gene unclear. This CDR3 spans 13 amino acids. Germline CDR1 and CDR2: SGHDN and FVKESK. Trimming removed 2 bases at V and 4 bases at J, with 9 bases between. CDR3 in DNA: TGTGCCAGCAGCCAACTCGTTGAGTACGAGCAGTACTTC. Residues: CASSQLVEYEQYF.